The 25 T cell receptor beta chains listed next were all sequenced from one sample in a study of T-cell reconstitution after alpha-beta-depleted transplantation in children. Unique molecular identifiers were incorporated when the TCRbeta library was constructed. TCRdb recomputed calls from the PCR reads with MiXCR, one row per CDR3 protein. The table lists 540,000 or so distinct CDR3 sequences, approximately 22% of them singletons. The sample was PBMCs, mostly from graft donor cells, taken 360 days after TCRalphabeta/CD19-depleted stem cell transplant. The receptors shown here come from a boy younger than two who had a stem cell transplant for acute myeloid leukemia, so the T cells may come from the graft donor.

In this sample, this clonotype turned up a few times. The V call is TRBV7-3, the J call TRBJ1-6; no reliable D call. Trimming shortened V by 1 base and J by 8 bases, and 9 bases separated the two germline ends. Per the germline V gene, CDR1 is SGHTA and CDR2 is FQGTGA. This CDR3 region has 14 residues. The CDR3 nucleotides read TGTGCCAGCAGCTTAAAGGCCCATGATTCACCCCTCCACTTT. This encodes CASSLKAHDSPLHF.

This clonotype was recorded a few times. The chain recombines TRBV6-1 with TRBJ2-6; no definite D call. The germline CDR1 and CDR2 sequences are MNHNS and SASEGT. The CDR3 consists of 13 residues. V was cut by 8 bases and J by 2 bases, with 7 bases left in between. The DNA for the CDR3 is TGTGCCAGCCGTCAGCCTGGGGCCAACGTCCTGACTTTC. It specifies CASRQPGANVLTF.

This clonotype was counted at least ten times. The genes are TRBV12-3 or TRBV12-4 and TRBJ2-4; D not certain. The length of the CDR3 is 13 residues. V lost 11 bases and J lost 0, with 11 bases in between. The CDR3 DNA reads as TGTGCCTCCGGGCCGGTAGCCAAAAACATTCAGTACTTC. The encoded protein is CASGPVAKNIQYF.

This clonotype was counted many times. The gene calls are TRBV10-3 and TRBJ2-7; TRBD1 matches at 9 bases. With 3 bases clipped from V and 4 bases from J, the junction kept 10 bases outside the gene matches. From germline, CDR1 is ENHRY and CDR2 SYGVKD. The CDR3 length is 16 residues. CDR3 sequence: CAISDGTGRPSYEQYF. The CDR3 bases are TGTGCCATCAGTGACGGGACAGGGAGGCCGTCGTACGAGCAGTACTTC.

The rearrangement links TRBV7-9 to TRBJ2-7, with D perhaps given as TRBD1 or TRBD2 (5 bases each). Trimming left V 1 base short and J 5 bases short, with 15 bases between. This CDR3 has 15 residues. The germline V gene encodes CDR1 SEHNR and CDR2 FQNEAQ (reference sequence). CDR3 in amino acids: CASSLGWTGQDEQYV. The CDR3 DNA sequence: TGTGCCAGCAGCTTAGGCTGGACGGGGCAGGACGAGCAGTACGTC.

The CDR3 DNA reads as TGCGCCAGCAGCCCCCTGCCAGCGGGGGGGCCTGGGGATCCCCCCGATACGCAGTATTTT. Translation: CASSPLPAGGPGDPPDTQYF. The chain recombines TRBV4-3 with TRBJ2-3; 10 positions match TRBD2. The junction had 22 bases not matched to a gene; V was cut back by 4 bases and J by 6 bases. The CDR3 consists of 20 residues. Germline CDR1 reads LGHNA; CDR2 reads YSLEER.

This clonotype was counted a few times. The V and J genes are TRBV10-3 and TRBJ2-1; 9 bases fit TRBD1. Germline V lookup: CDR1 ENHRY, CDR2 SYGVKD. This CDR3 comprises 17 residues. Trimming took 0 bases from V and 6 from J; bases not matched to a gene: 9. The CDR3 bases are TGTGCCATCAGTGAGTCTTTAAAGGGACAGGGCACCAATGAGCAGTTCTTC. Its translation: CAISESLKGQGTNEQFF.

The V and J genes are TRBV20-1 and TRBJ2-7; weak D call: TRBD2 (7 bases). CDR3 length: 14 residues. Trimming cost V 3 bases and J 3 bases, with 15 bases left between them. The germline gives CDR1 DFQATT, CDR2 SNEGSKA (reference sequence). The CDR3 spells CSASGGPLGYEQYV. DNA of the CDR3: TGCAGTGCTAGCGGGGGGCCTCTCGGCTACGAGCAGTACGTC.

The gene calls are TRBV11-2 and TRBJ2-1, with TRBD2 matching over 8 bases. The ends lost 7 bases at V and 2 bases at J; junction bases unmatched: 16. The CDR3 loop spans 18 amino acids. Germline V gene sequence: CDR1 SGHAT, CDR2 FQNNGV. Written as DNA, the CDR3 is TGTGCCAGCACACCGTTGCCGGGACTAGGGGGGGCCTACAATGAGCAGTTCTTC. It encodes CASTPLPGLGGAYNEQFF.

The rearrangement joins TRBV9 to TRBJ2-1; TRBD1 is a possible D gene (5 bases). This CDR3 has 15 amino acids. Per the germline V gene, CDR1 is SGDLS and CDR2 is YYNGEE. V lost 0 bases and J 2 bases, leaving 9 bases between the germline ends. Here the CDR3 DNA reads TGTGCCAGCAGCGTAGACAAGGGGCCCTACAATGAGCAGTTCTTC. Encoded protein: CASSVDKGPYNEQFF.

This clonotype was detected only a few times. V and J are TRBV20-1 and TRBJ2-7, with a weak D call TRBD2 (6 bases). This CDR3 contains 14 residues. Trimming took 3 bases from V and 5 from J, leaving 17 bases between them. From germline, CDR1 is DFQATT and CDR2 SNEGSKA (reference sequence). In nucleotides, the CDR3 is TGCAGTGCTAGCCGTGGACATGGGAGGAACGAGCAGTACTTC. The encoded protein is CSASRGHGRNEQYF.

This clonotype was recorded a few times. V and J are TRBV18 and TRBJ2-3; D remains ambiguous. CDR1 and CDR2 from the germline V gene are KGHSH and LQKENI. V was pared by 3 bases and J by 6 bases, with 7 bases between. This CDR3 is built from 12 residues. CDR3 sequence reads: CASSPLSDTQYF. CDR3 nucleotides: TGTGCCAGCTCACCCCTTAGCGATACGCAGTATTTT.

This clonotype was counted a few times. The rearrangement links TRBV11-2 to TRBJ2-7, with D possibly TRBD2 on 5 matching bases. The CDR3 has 13 amino acids. The ends were cut back, 3 bases at V and 5 bases at J, with 11 bases in the middle. The V gene's germline CDR1 is SGHAT and CDR2 FQNNGV. The CDR3 region is CASSFGAEDEQYV. CDR3 in DNA: TGTGCCAGCAGCTTCGGCGCGGAGGACGAGCAGTACGTC.

This clonotype has a count of ten or more. This rearrangement joins TRBV2 to TRBJ1-2; 7 positions match TRBD1. The CDR3 has 15 amino acids. Germline loops: CDR1 SNHLY, CDR2 FYNNEI. Trimming cost V 6 bases and J 8 bases; bases outside gene matches: 15. The CDR3 loop reads CASRADRQGVLGYTF. CDR3 in DNA: TGTGCCAGCAGAGCCGATCGACAGGGTGTGTTAGGCTACACCTTC.

The V and J genes are TRBV5-1 and TRBJ1-2; D gene uncertain. Deletions cut 4 bases from V and 6 bases from J, with 19 bases between. Germline V gene sequence: CDR1 SGHRS, CDR2 YFSETQ. This CDR3 comprises 15 residues. Here the CDR3 reads CASSPPAPNFNGYTF. CDR3 DNA sequence: TGCGCCAGCAGCCCTCCCGCCCCCAATTTCAATGGCTACACCTTC.

This clonotype has ten or more counts. The chain is built from TRBV6-1 and TRBJ2-5, with D perhaps being TRBD1 or TRBD2 (5 bases each). Trimming left V 5 bases short and J 4 bases short, with 11 bases between. Looked up from germline, CDR1 is MNHNS and CDR2 is SASEGT. The CDR3 runs 13 residues. The CDR3 DNA follows: TGTGCCAGCAGTCCAGGGAGAAGAGAGACCCAGTACTTC. This sequence encodes CASSPGRRETQYF.

This clonotype was counted many times. The V call is TRBV29-1, the J call TRBJ2-7; 9 nucleotides match TRBD1. V trimming: 7 bases; J trimming: 4 bases; junction bases outside the gene matches: 8. Germline-derived CDR1 and CDR2 are SQVTM and ANQGSEA. The CDR3 contains 13 residues. CDR3 in amino acids: CSASGQGLYEQYF. In DNA, the CDR3 is TGCAGCGCCTCGGGACAGGGCTTATACGAGCAGTACTTC.

This clonotype was found many times. This chain joins TRBV12-3 or TRBV12-4 and TRBJ2-1; weak D call: TRBD2 (5 bases). CDR3 length equals 18 residues. Trimming shortened V by 2 bases and J by 0 bases, and 17 bases separated the two germline ends. Here the CDR3 reads CASSLTRARVSSYNEQFF. Here the CDR3 DNA reads TGTGCCAGCAGTTTAACCCGAGCGCGGGTAAGCTCCTACAATGAGCAGTTCTTC.

The rearrangement uses TRBV3-1 and TRBJ2-3; 9 positions match TRBD2. The germline CDR1 and CDR2 sequences are LGHDT and YNNKEL (reference sequence). J was trimmed by 0 bases and V by 2 bases; bases with no gene match: 6. There are 17 residues in the CDR3. CDR3 nucleotide sequence: TGTGCCAGCAGCCAAATTGTTCTAGCGGGGAGCACAGATACGCAGTATTTT. As protein: CASSQIVLAGSTDTQYF.

The chain recombines TRBV28 with TRBJ2-1, with D perhaps matching TRBD1 (6 bases). Trimming pared 5 bases from V and 1 base from J, leaving 18 bases between. The germline CDR1 and CDR2 sequences are MDHEN and SYDVKM. The CDR3 is 17 amino acids. This CDR3 reads CASSPKTDRASYNEQFF. Written as DNA, the CDR3 is TGTGCCAGCAGTCCCAAAACGGACAGAGCTTCCTACAATGAGCAGTTCTTC.

Ten or more counts support this clonotype. The CDR3: CASSLVDREDHEQFF. The CDR3 bases are TGTGCCAGCAGCTTAGTGGATAGGGAGGATCATGAGCAGTTCTTC. The chain recombines TRBV7-6 with TRBJ2-1; tentative D call: TRBD2 (6 bases). The germline gives CDR1 SGHVS, CDR2 FNYEAQ. V was pared by 1 base and J by 8 bases, with 15 bases between. The CDR3 is 15 amino acids.

There are many counts of this clonotype. This rearrangement joins TRBV27 to TRBJ1-1, with D possibly being TRBD1 (5 bases). Trimming shortened V by 1 base and J by 5 bases, and 17 bases separated the two germline ends. The germline V gene encodes CDR1 MNHEY and CDR2 SMNVEV (reference sequence). The CDR3 extends over 16 amino acids. CDR3 DNA: TGTGCCAGCAGTTTATTGTCCAGTTGGGGGGATACTGAAGCTTTCTTT. Translated: CASSLLSSWGDTEAFF.

This clonotype occurred a few times. The genes are TRBV28 and TRBJ2-7, with D maybe TRBD1 (5 bases). This CDR3 region has 14 residues. V lost 3 bases and J 7 bases, leaving 16 bases between the germline ends. CDR1 is MDHEN and CDR2 is SYDVKM in the germline V gene. The CDR3 loop is CASSFQGTPREQYV. CDR3 nucleotides: TGTGCCAGCAGTTTTCAGGGCACCCCTAGGGAGCAGTACGTC.

This clonotype has more than one count but fewer than ten. The CDR3 here is CAWSVGTGAYEQYF. The CDR3 DNA reads TGTGCCTGGAGTGTAGGGACAGGGGCCTACGAGCAGTACTTC. This chain connects TRBV30 to TRBJ2-7; 10 nucleotides match TRBD1. Trimming removed 0 bases from V and 2 bases from J; junction bases left unmatched: 1. The germline V gene encodes CDR1 GTSNPN and CDR2 SVGIG (reference sequence). The CDR3 length is 14 residues.

This clonotype showed up just a few times. The V and J genes are TRBV12-3 or TRBV12-4 and TRBJ2-7; weak D call: TRBD2 (6 bases). Between the trimmed V and J ends, which lost 5 bases and 0 bases, there was a span of 8 bases. There are 13 residues in the CDR3. CDR3: CASSLGLSYEQYV. CDR3 sequence (DNA): TGTGCCAGCAGTCTGGGACTCTCCTACGAGCAGTACGTC.